Each of the 6 T cell receptor beta chains below was sequenced from the same sample in a study of T cell responses to AZD1222 COVID-19 vaccine. TCRdb's copy holds only in-frame clones and misses some; the assay was immunoSEQ multiplex PCR. The sample yields around 99,000 clones, approximately 90% seen once. The starting material was peripheral blood, obtained 28 days after the second AZD1222 dose. These receptors originate from an adult who received the AZD1222 COVID-19 vaccine.

This chain uses TRBV5-1 with TRBJ2-1; D unresolved. This CDR3 has 14 residues. The ends were cut back, 7 bases at V and 0 bases at J, with 11 bases in the middle. Germline lookup yields CDR1 SGHRS and CDR2 YFSETQ. In nucleotides, the CDR3 is TGCGCCAGCGGTCCAGCTCCCTCCTACAATGAGCAGTTCTTC. As protein: CASGPAPSYNEQFF.

This chain joins TRBV4-1 and TRBJ1-6; 7 bases agree with TRBD1. The CDR3 runs 14 residues. V was pared by 0 bases and J by 10 bases, with 3 bases of the junction left unmatched. The germline CDR1 and CDR2 sequences are MGHRA and YSYEKL. For the CDR3, the DNA is TGCGCCAGCAGCCAAGAGGTAGGGGGCTCACCCCTCCACTTT. It is translated as CASSQEVGGSPLHF.

This clone was seen a single time. This chain uses TRBV5-1 with TRBJ2-1; possible D gene TRBD2, 5 bases. Trimming took 2 bases from V and 1 from J, leaving 7 bases between them. Per germline, CDR1 SGHRS and CDR2 YFSETQ. This CDR3 has 14 amino acids. CDR3: CASSLTGSYNEQFF. In DNA form, the CDR3 reads TGCGCCAGCAGCTTAACGGGATCCTACAATGAGCAGTTCTTC.

V usage is TRBV7-8 and J usage is TRBJ1-1; 11 nucleotides align to TRBD1. This CDR3 is 18 amino acids long. The V and J ends lost 3 bases and 4 bases, in that order; junction bases with no gene match: 13. Per germline, CDR1 SGHVS and CDR2 FQNEAQ. CDR3 in DNA: TGTGCCAGCAGCTTCAGCGCGGGACAGGGGGTTGGCGGCACTGAAGCTTTCTTT. Its protein is CASSFSAGQGVGGTEAFF.

The rearrangement uses TRBV5-1 and TRBJ2-2; possibly TRBD2 for D (6 bases). The germline V gene has CDR1 SGHRS and CDR2 YFSETQ. V lost 0 bases to trimming and J lost 0 bases, with 9 bases between them. CDR3 length: 16 residues. The CDR3 DNA is TGCGCCAGCAGCTTGGGTCCGGGGGCGAACACCGGGGAGCTGTTTTTT. It is translated as CASSLGPGANTGELFF.

The J gene is TRBJ1-2, the V gene TRBV7-9; D is undetermined. Trimming shortened V by 2 bases and J by 6 bases, and 10 bases separated the two germline ends. This CDR3 has 13 residues. Germline lookup yields CDR1 SEHNR and CDR2 FQNEAQ (reference sequence). The CDR3 protein is CASSLSSVNGYTF. The CDR3 DNA reads as TGTGCCAGCAGCTTATCATCAGTAAATGGCTACACCTTC.